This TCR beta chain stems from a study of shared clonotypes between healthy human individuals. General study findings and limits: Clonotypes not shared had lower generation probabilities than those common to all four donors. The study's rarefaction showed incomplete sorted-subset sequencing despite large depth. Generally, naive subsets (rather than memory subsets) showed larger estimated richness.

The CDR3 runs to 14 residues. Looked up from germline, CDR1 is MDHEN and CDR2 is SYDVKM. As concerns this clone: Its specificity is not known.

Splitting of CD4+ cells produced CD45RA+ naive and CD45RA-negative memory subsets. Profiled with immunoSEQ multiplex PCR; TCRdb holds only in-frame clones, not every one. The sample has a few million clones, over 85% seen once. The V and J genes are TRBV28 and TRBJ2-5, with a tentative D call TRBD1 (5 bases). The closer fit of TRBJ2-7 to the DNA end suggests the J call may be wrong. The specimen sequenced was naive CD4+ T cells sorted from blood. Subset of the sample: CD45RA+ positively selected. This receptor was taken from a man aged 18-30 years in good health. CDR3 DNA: TGTGCCAGCAGTTTACCCACAGGTACCTACGAGCAGTACTTC. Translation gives CASSLPTGTYEQYF.